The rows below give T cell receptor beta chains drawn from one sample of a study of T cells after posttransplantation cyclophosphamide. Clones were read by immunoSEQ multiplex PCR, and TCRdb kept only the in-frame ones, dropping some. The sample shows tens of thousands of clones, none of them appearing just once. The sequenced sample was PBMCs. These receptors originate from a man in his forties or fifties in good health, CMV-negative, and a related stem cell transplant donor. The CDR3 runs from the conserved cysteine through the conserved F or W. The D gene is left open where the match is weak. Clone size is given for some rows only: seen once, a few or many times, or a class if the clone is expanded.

cdr3_nt: TGTGCCAGCAGCTCTCTTTTAGCGGGAGGCCGAGATGAGCAGTTCTTC
cdr3_aa: CASSSLLAGGRDEQFF
v_call: TRBV7-9
j_call: TRBJ2-1
d_call: TRBD2
cdr3_length: 16
clone_size: .

cdr3_nt: TGTGCCAGCAGCCCGATCTCGCTTACTAGCGGGGCAGAAGAGACCCAGTACTTC
cdr3_aa: CASSPISLTSGAEETQYF
v_call: TRBV4-2
j_call: TRBJ2-5
d_call: TRBD2
cdr3_length: 18
clone_size: .

cdr3_nt: TGCGCCAGCAGCTTGGCGGGAGGGCAGGGCGGCTACACCTTC
cdr3_aa: CASSLAGGQGGYTF
v_call: TRBV5-1
j_call: TRBJ1-2
d_call: .
cdr3_length: 14
clone_size: many

cdr3_nt: TGTGCCACCTCCCTGGACAGGGGGCGAGATTACTATGGCTACACCTTC
cdr3_aa: CATSLDRGRDYYGYTF
v_call: TRBV10-3
j_call: TRBJ1-2
d_call: TRBD1
cdr3_length: 16
clone_size: many

cdr3_nt: TGTGCCAGCAGCCCCTTATACGGGGAGCTGTTTTTT
cdr3_aa: CASSPLYGELFF
v_call: TRBV11-3
j_call: TRBJ2-2
d_call: .
cdr3_length: 12
clone_size: many

cdr3_nt: TGTGCCAGCAGCTCGATCCGGGACAGCACCTCTGGAAACACCATATATTTT
cdr3_aa: CASSSIRDSTSGNTIYF
v_call: TRBV7-9
j_call: TRBJ1-3
d_call: TRBD1
cdr3_length: 17
clone_size: many

cdr3_nt: TGTGCCAGCAGCTTAGTGGCAGGTAACTACGAGCAGTACTTC
cdr3_aa: CASSLVAGNYEQYF
v_call: TRBV7-9
j_call: TRBJ2-7
d_call: .
cdr3_length: 14
clone_size: many

cdr3_nt: TGCGCCAGCAGTGGAGGCTCTGGAAACACCATATATTTT
cdr3_aa: CASSGGSGNTIYF
v_call: TRBV10-1
j_call: TRBJ1-3
d_call: .
cdr3_length: 13
clone_size: many

cdr3_nt: TGTGCCAACCCAGAGGGGGACATTCAGTACTTC
cdr3_aa: CANPEGDIQYF
v_call: TRBV27
j_call: TRBJ2-4
d_call: .
cdr3_length: 11
clone_size: many

cdr3_nt: TGTGCCAGCAGCCCGACTAGCGGGAGGGCCCTGTTCTTC
cdr3_aa: CASSPTSGRALFF
v_call: TRBV6-5
j_call: TRBJ2-1
d_call: TRBD2
cdr3_length: 13
clone_size: many

cdr3_nt: TGTGCCAGCAGCCCAGGGGTTGGAGAGACCCAGTACTTC
cdr3_aa: CASSPGVGETQYF
v_call: TRBV11-3
j_call: TRBJ2-5
d_call: .
cdr3_length: 13
clone_size: many

cdr3_nt: TGTGCCAGCAGCCCGAGCGGTTCCGGCACAGATACGCAGTATTTT
cdr3_aa: CASSPSGSGTDTQYF
v_call: TRBV7-9
j_call: TRBJ2-3
d_call: .
cdr3_length: 15
clone_size: many

cdr3_nt: TGTGCCAGCTCACCACGGAAGTCTAGCGGGGGGTCGAACACCGGGGAGCTGTTTTTT
cdr3_aa: CASSPRKSSGGSNTGELFF
v_call: TRBV18
j_call: TRBJ2-2
d_call: TRBD2
cdr3_length: 19
clone_size: few

cdr3_nt: TGTGCCAGTAGTATAGCTCTGCTGACAGGGTGGTCGATGAACACTGAAGCTTTCTTT
cdr3_aa: CASSIALLTGWSMNTEAFF
v_call: TRBV19
j_call: TRBJ1-1
d_call: TRBD1
cdr3_length: 19
clone_size: many

cdr3_nt: TGTGCCAGCAGCGGGGGACGGATCAAGAATGAGCAGTTCTTC
cdr3_aa: CASSGGRIKNEQFF
v_call: TRBV6-6
j_call: TRBJ2-1
d_call: .
cdr3_length: 14
clone_size: many

cdr3_nt: TGTGCCAGCAGCTTAGATCGCGGGAGTCACAATGAGCAGTTCTTC
cdr3_aa: CASSLDRGSHNEQFF
v_call: TRBV11-3
j_call: TRBJ2-1
d_call: TRBD2
cdr3_length: 15
clone_size: many

cdr3_nt: TGTGCCAGCAGCACAGCGGGGGCGAACACCGGGGAGCTGTTTTTT
cdr3_aa: CASSTAGANTGELFF
v_call: TRBV7-3
j_call: TRBJ2-2
d_call: TRBD2
cdr3_length: 15
clone_size: few

cdr3_nt: TGCAGCGTTCTAACCCGAGGAAGTTTTATCACAGATACGCAGTATTTT
cdr3_aa: CSVLTRGSFITDTQYF
v_call: TRBV29-1
j_call: TRBJ2-3
d_call: .
cdr3_length: 16
clone_size: .

cdr3_nt: TGTGCCATCAGAGACGGAGCCTACGAGCAGTACTTC
cdr3_aa: CAIRDGAYEQYF
v_call: TRBV2
j_call: TRBJ2-7
d_call: .
cdr3_length: 12
clone_size: many

cdr3_nt: TGTGCCACCGGGACAGGGAGAGGCACCGGGGAGCTGTTTTTT
cdr3_aa: CATGTGRGTGELFF
v_call: TRBV27
j_call: TRBJ2-2
d_call: TRBD1
cdr3_length: 14
clone_size: many

cdr3_nt: TGTGCCTGGAGTTCGGGTAACACTGAAGCTTTCTTT
cdr3_aa: CAWSSGNTEAFF
v_call: TRBV30
j_call: TRBJ1-1
d_call: .
cdr3_length: 12
clone_size: many

cdr3_nt: TGCAGCGTTGAAGTGACAGGCCTTAGTGAAAAACTGTTTTTT
cdr3_aa: CSVEVTGLSEKLFF
v_call: TRBV29-1
j_call: TRBJ1-4
d_call: .
cdr3_length: 14
clone_size: many

cdr3_nt: TGTGCCAGCAGCTTAGCTAAGGTGGTTGGAGGGGGCCCCAGCACAGATACGCAGTATTTT
cdr3_aa: CASSLAKVVGGGPSTDTQYF
v_call: TRBV7-2
j_call: TRBJ2-3
d_call: .
cdr3_length: 20
clone_size: many

cdr3_nt: TGTGCCAGCAGTCCAACTAGCGGGGGGGCGGATACGCAGTATTTT
cdr3_aa: CASSPTSGGADTQYF
v_call: TRBV7-3
j_call: TRBJ2-3
d_call: TRBD2
cdr3_length: 15
clone_size: many

cdr3_nt: TGTGCCAGCAGCTCCTCTAGCGGGGGCCTATACAATGAGCAGTTCTTC
cdr3_aa: CASSSSSGGLYNEQFF
v_call: TRBV7-2
j_call: TRBJ2-1
d_call: TRBD2
cdr3_length: 16
clone_size: many

cdr3_nt: TGCAGCGCCCCGGGAGGGGGCCGGAAAGAGACCCAGTACTTC
cdr3_aa: CSAPGGGRKETQYF
v_call: TRBV29-1
j_call: TRBJ2-5
d_call: .
cdr3_length: 14
clone_size: few

cdr3_nt: TGTGCCAGCAAATATCCTAGCACGGGGGGTAGGACAGATACGCAGTATTTT
cdr3_aa: CASKYPSTGGRTDTQYF
v_call: TRBV27
j_call: TRBJ2-3
d_call: TRBD2
cdr3_length: 17
clone_size: few

cdr3_nt: TGTGCCAGCAGCTTAATCGGGACAGGGGGCAACACCGGGGAGCTGTTTTTT
cdr3_aa: CASSLIGTGGNTGELFF
v_call: TRBV7-3
j_call: TRBJ2-2
d_call: TRBD1
cdr3_length: 17
clone_size: many

cdr3_nt: TGTGCCAGCAGCTCTACAGGGTACACCGGGGAGCTGTTTTTT
cdr3_aa: CASSSTGYTGELFF
v_call: TRBV11-3
j_call: TRBJ2-2
d_call: .
cdr3_length: 14
clone_size: many

cdr3_nt: TGTGCCAGCAGCTTAATTGGTCTAATGGGGGCCACTGAAGCTTTCTTT
cdr3_aa: CASSLIGLMGATEAFF
v_call: TRBV7-9
j_call: TRBJ1-1
d_call: .
cdr3_length: 16
clone_size: many

cdr3_nt: TGCGCCAGCAGCCAGACTAGCGGGACCTACAATGAGCAGTTCTTC
cdr3_aa: CASSQTSGTYNEQFF
v_call: TRBV4-1
j_call: TRBJ2-1
d_call: TRBD2
cdr3_length: 15
clone_size: many

cdr3_nt: TGTGCCAGCTCACCAAGGTCACTAGCGGAGTGGTCCTACAATGAGCAGTTCTTC
cdr3_aa: CASSPRSLAEWSYNEQFF
v_call: TRBV18
j_call: TRBJ2-1
d_call: TRBD2
cdr3_length: 18
clone_size: many

cdr3_nt: TGTGCCAGCAGCTTTAACGGGGGTAGGACTGAAGCTTTCTTT
cdr3_aa: CASSFNGGRTEAFF
v_call: TRBV7-2
j_call: TRBJ1-1
d_call: .
cdr3_length: 14
clone_size: many

cdr3_nt: TGTGCCAGCAGTTCCGCGGGACAGGGCCACACCGGGGAGCTGTTTTTT
cdr3_aa: CASSSAGQGHTGELFF
v_call: TRBV27
j_call: TRBJ2-2
d_call: TRBD1
cdr3_length: 16
clone_size: few

cdr3_nt: TGTGCCAGCAGGCCCTACGAAAGAGGAGCATACGAGCAGTACTTC
cdr3_aa: CASRPYERGAYEQYF
v_call: TRBV6-5
j_call: TRBJ2-7
d_call: .
cdr3_length: 15
clone_size: few